This T cell receptor beta chain emerged from a study of cytomegalovirus exposure and HLA in healthy donors. Sequenced by immunoSEQ multiplex PCR; TCRdb stores in-frame clones only, minus some. The data hold over 150,000 clones, with around 92% observed a single time. Regarding the study as a whole: Subsequent analysis of the approximately 110 validation repertoires found a tendency for first-cohort TCR clusters to co-occur. The study labeled 164 TCR beta chains cytomegalovirus-associated.

Remarks on this clone: Its antigen is unknown.

The CDR3 runs to 13 residues. Germline values: CDR1 SNHLY, CDR2 FYNNEI. Trimming took 8 bases from V and 12 from J; bases not matched to a gene: 8. The chain has TRBV2 and TRBJ2-1, with 12 bases that match TRBD2. This clonotype originated in a young woman in good health and CMV-seropositive. Sequencing was performed on PBMCs. CDR3 amino acids: CASGLAGPVLQFF. DNA of the CDR3: TGTGCCAGCGGACTAGCGGGGCCGGTGTTGCAGTTCTTC.